Below are 13 T cell receptor beta chains sequenced from a single sample in a study of T cells in Graves' hyperthyroidism and ophthalmopathy. The CDR3 regions of TCR beta were amplified from RNA transcripts. Initially, a first-round RT-PCR of the TCR CDR3 employed the HTBI primer set. Each CDR3 protein gets one entry after TCRdb re-called the multiplex PCR reads with MiXCR. The sample includes around 600,000 distinct CDR3 sequences, roughly 15% of them seen just once. Sequencing used blood. Receptors originate from a woman in her fifties or sixties with Graves' ophthalmopathy.

The V call is TRBV4-2, the J call TRBJ2-3, with 8 bases fitting TRBD2. The CDR3 is 18 amino acids. V was clipped by 1 base and J by 0 bases; unmatched bases: 9. Germline loops: CDR1 LGHNA, CDR2 YNFKEQ. Here the CDR3 DNA reads TGTGCCAGCAGCCAAGTGATAACTAGCGGACGAAGCACAGATACGCAGTATTTT. It yields the protein CASSQVITSGRSTDTQYF.

This clonotype was observed at least ten times. DNA for the CDR3: TGCAGTGCTACCATAACAGGGGGCCGAGGTGAAGCTTTCTTT. As protein: CSATITGGRGEAFF. The chain has TRBV20-1 and TRBJ1-1; 9 positions agree with TRBD1. CDR1 and CDR2 (germline): DFQATT, SNEGSKA (reference sequence). With 4 bases clipped from V and 7 bases from J, the junction kept 10 bases outside the gene matches. CDR3 length: 14 amino acids.

A note on this clonotype: A much larger clone sits a single nucleotide away, making a read error possible. This rearrangement joins TRBV7-3 to TRBJ2-7; D gene ambiguous. Germline V CDR1 and CDR2: SGHTA, FQGTGA. This CDR3 has 14 residues. CDR3 residues: CASSPGRASYERYF. In DNA, the CDR3 is TGTGCCAGCAGCCCCGGTCGCGCCTCCTACGAGCGGTACTTC. Complete variable domain (other parts from reference TRBV7-3 and TRBJ2-7): GAGVSQTPSNKVTEKGKYVELRCDPISGHTALYWYRQSLGQGPEFLIYFQGTGAADDSGLPNDRFFAVRPEGSVSTLKIQRTERGDSAVYLCASSPGRASYERYFGPGTRLTVT.

This clonotype was counted a few times. This sequence joins TRBV19 and TRBJ1-3, with 7 bases fitting TRBD1. This CDR3 region has 14 residues. Trimming took 11 bases from V and 2 from J; bases not matched to a gene: 9. The germline V gene has CDR1 LNHDA and CDR2 SQIVND (reference sequence). The CDR3 spells CASHTGDAGNTIYF. CDR3 DNA: TGTGCCTCTCATACAGGGGATGCTGGAAACACCATATATTTT.

At least ten counts were recorded for this clonotype. The V call is TRBV20-1, the J call TRBJ2-7, with no clear D. Germline V CDR1 and CDR2: DFQATT, SNEGSKA (reference sequence). This CDR3 is built from 11 residues. Between the trimmed V and J ends, which lost 0 bases and 1 base, there was a span of 1 base. DNA for the CDR3: TGCAGTGCTAGAGATTCCTACGAGCAGTACTTC. Translating gives CSARDSYEQYF.

As concerns this clonotype: A read error is possible here, since a much larger clone lies one base away. The chain uses TRBV5-1 and TRBJ2-3, with 12 bases that match TRBD2. This CDR3 contains 17 residues. Germline lookup yields CDR1 SGHRS and CDR2 YFSETQ. The CDR3 DNA reads TGCGCCAGCAGCTTGGGGACACTAGCGGGAGGCACAAATACGCAGTATTTT. Translating gives CASSLGTLAGGTNTQYF.

This clonotype was seen many times. The V gene is TRBV28, the J gene TRBJ2-7; 16 nucleotides agree with TRBD2. The trim removed 3 bases at V and 4 bases at J, leaving 9 bases unmatched. The length of the CDR3 is 18 residues. CDR1 MDHEN and CDR2 SYDVKM come from the germline V gene. CDR3 DNA sequence: TGTGCCAGCAGTTTTCCCGGGACTAGCGGGAGGGCCTCGTACGAGCAGTACTTC. It yields the protein CASSFPGTSGRASYEQYF.

This clonotype was picked up many times. The chain is built from TRBV7-2 and TRBJ2-7; 13 bases agree with TRBD2. V gave up 5 bases and J gave up 3 bases; unmatched junction bases: 4. CDR1 and CDR2 (germline): SGHTA, FQGNSA. The CDR3 covers 15 residues. DNA for the CDR3: TGTGCCAGCAGCACTAGCGGGAGGGCCTACTACGAGCAGTACTTC. Translation: CASSTSGRAYYEQYF.

CDR3: CASKPMTENSNQPQHF. DNA for the CDR3: TGTGCCAGTAAACCCATGACAGAGAATAGCAATCAGCCCCAGCATTTT. The J gene is TRBJ1-5, the V gene TRBV19; tentatively, D is TRBD1 (5 bases). The CDR3 is 16 amino acids. Trimming pared 7 bases from V and 0 bases from J, leaving 16 bases between. The germline V gene has CDR1 LNHDA and CDR2 SQIVND (reference sequence).

J is TRBJ2-5 and V is TRBV5-8, with D tentatively TRBD1 or TRBD2 (5 bases each). This CDR3 has 17 residues. Germline CDR1 SGHTS, CDR2 YDEGEE. Trimming stripped 2 bases from V and 0 bases from J, with 17 bases between. Here the CDR3 DNA reads TGTGCCAGCAGCTTCGGGGTGGGGACCCCGTACCAAGAGACCCAGTACTTC. As protein: CASSFGVGTPYQETQYF.

This clonotype has ten or more counts. The V call is TRBV7-3, the J call TRBJ2-7; D assignment may be TRBD1 or TRBD2 (5 bases each). V was trimmed by 4 bases and J by 2 bases, leaving 15 bases between them. CDR1 is SGHTA and CDR2 is FQGTGA in the germline V gene. The CDR3 consists of 15 residues. CDR3 nucleotides: TGTGCCAGCAGCTCCAGGCCGGGACCAGCCTACGAGCAGTACTTC. Its protein is CASSSRPGPAYEQYF.

This clonotype was detected many times. As DNA, the CDR3 is TGTGCTAGTGGCCACGGACAGGGTGTTGATTATGGCTACACCTTC. Protein: CASGHGQGVDYGYTF. The chain has TRBV12-5 and TRBJ1-2; 8 bases map to TRBD1. Germline lookup yields CDR1 LGHNT and CDR2 FRNRAP. V lost 6 bases to trimming and J lost 5 bases; unmatched junction nucleotides: 11. The CDR3 sequence is 15 residues long.

This clonotype was seen only a few times. V and J are TRBV9 and TRBJ2-3; the D gene is possibly TRBD2 (6 bases). Looked up from germline, CDR1 is SGDLS and CDR2 is YYNGEE. Trimming took off 3 bases at V and 2 bases at J, with 13 bases between the two ends. This CDR3 has 15 residues. Written as DNA, the CDR3 is TGTGCCAGCAGCGGACCGGGACTCAACACAGATACGCAGTATTTT. Its protein is CASSGPGLNTDTQYF.